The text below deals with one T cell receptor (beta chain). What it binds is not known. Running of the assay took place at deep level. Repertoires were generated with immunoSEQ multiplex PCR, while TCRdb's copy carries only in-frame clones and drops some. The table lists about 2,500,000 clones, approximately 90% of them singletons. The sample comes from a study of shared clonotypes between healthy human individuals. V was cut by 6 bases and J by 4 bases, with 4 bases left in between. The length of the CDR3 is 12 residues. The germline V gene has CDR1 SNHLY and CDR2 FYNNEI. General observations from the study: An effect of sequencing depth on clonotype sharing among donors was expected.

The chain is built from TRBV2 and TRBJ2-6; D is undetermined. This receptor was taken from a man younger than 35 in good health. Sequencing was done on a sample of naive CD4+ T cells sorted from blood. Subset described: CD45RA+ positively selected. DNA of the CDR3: TGTGCCAGCAGCATGGGGGCCAACGTCCTGACTTTC. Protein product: CASSMGANVLTF.